The present T cell receptor beta chain was sequenced within a study of PD-L1 blockade in urothelial cancer. Across the study: There were a median of about 140,000 T cells in blood samples. Study results and caveats: Those with durable benefit had larger increases in tumor-associated blood clones at 3 weeks.

With regard to this clone: What it binds is unknown.

Each PCR reaction had synthetic TCR analog templates spiked into it. Method: immunoSEQ multiplex PCR; TCRdb's copy keeps in-frame clones and lacks some. The sample consists of roughly 43,000 clones, 75% to 85% of them appearing once. Time point of the sample: pretreatment peripheral blood. Deletions cut 4 bases from V and 6 bases from J, with 15 bases between. In germline, CDR1 is LGHNA, CDR2 YSLEER. The CDR3 has 14 residues. Sequenced material: PBMCs, taken around atezolizumab (anti-PD-L1) treatment. The receptor was isolated from a man aged 60-69 years with urothelial cancer. The V call is TRBV4-3, the J call TRBJ1-1; D is unclear. DNA of the CDR3: TGCGCCAGCAGCCCCCGAGAGGGTGGGTCTGAAGCTTTCTTT. Its protein is CASSPREGGSEAFF.